These 4 T cell receptor beta chains share one sample of origin, sequenced in a study of vaccination and CD4 T cells after COVID-19. Described treatment: roughly 10-day PBMC culture with coronavirus spike peptide pools or control peptides (ViraFEST assay). These TCRs are of unknown antigen specificity. The Oncomine TCR Beta short-read assay sequenced DNA from cultured CD4+ T cells. TCRdb re-derived calls from the PCR reads in MiXCR, one entry per CDR3 protein. The table has 20,000 to 30,000 distinct CDR3 sequences, around 40% seen once. The sequenced sample consisted of CD4+ T cells from blood, cultured in vitro. These receptors all stem from a human donor who had recovered from COVID-19.

This clonotype came up a few times. The rearrangement joins TRBV4-3 to TRBJ1-5; D may be TRBD1 (5 bases). The germline V gene encodes CDR1 LGHNA and CDR2 YSLEER. Trimming pared 2 bases from V and 6 bases from J, leaving 8 bases between. CDR3 length equals 13 residues. The chain's CDR3 is CASSQLGVQPQHF. DNA for the CDR3: TGCGCCAGCAGCCAATTAGGGGTTCAGCCCCAGCATTTT.

The rearrangement links TRBV7-2 to TRBJ2-4; 7 bases map to TRBD2. The CDR3 length is 13 residues. J was trimmed by 6 bases and V by 4 bases; bases with no gene match: 3. Germline V gene sequence: CDR1 SGHTA, CDR2 FQGNSA. The CDR3 reads CASSSGGGNIQYF. The CDR3 bases are TGTGCCAGCAGCTCTGGGGGGGGAAACATTCAGTACTTC. Based on the CDR3 plus reference TRBV7-2 and TRBJ2-4, the full variable domain is GAGVSQSPSNKVTEKGKDVELRCDPISGHTALYWYRQSLGQGLEFLIYFQGNSAPDKSGLPSDRFSAERTGGSVSTLTIQRTQQEDSAVYLCASSSGGGNIQYFGAGTRLSVL.

This chain links TRBV6-1 with TRBJ1-6; 10 bases fit TRBD1. The CDR3 extends over 14 amino acids. Trimming removed 6 bases from V and 14 bases from J; junction bases left unmatched: 10. Germline CDR1 MNHNS, CDR2 SASEGT. This CDR3 is CASRRGQGRMSLHF. Here the CDR3 DNA reads TGTGCCAGCAGGCGGGGACAGGGGCGAATGTCCCTCCACTTT.

This clonotype has only a few counts. The rearrangement uses TRBV7-2 and TRBJ1-6; weak D call: TRBD1 (5 bases). The CDR3 consists of 18 residues. V was pared by 2 bases and J by 9 bases, with 23 bases between. The V gene's germline CDR1 is SGHTA and CDR2 FQGNSA. The CDR3 loop is CASSLLLFGDSGGSPLHF. CDR3 in DNA: TGTGCCAGCAGCTTATTGCTTTTCGGAGACAGCGGGGGTTCACCCCTCCACTTT.